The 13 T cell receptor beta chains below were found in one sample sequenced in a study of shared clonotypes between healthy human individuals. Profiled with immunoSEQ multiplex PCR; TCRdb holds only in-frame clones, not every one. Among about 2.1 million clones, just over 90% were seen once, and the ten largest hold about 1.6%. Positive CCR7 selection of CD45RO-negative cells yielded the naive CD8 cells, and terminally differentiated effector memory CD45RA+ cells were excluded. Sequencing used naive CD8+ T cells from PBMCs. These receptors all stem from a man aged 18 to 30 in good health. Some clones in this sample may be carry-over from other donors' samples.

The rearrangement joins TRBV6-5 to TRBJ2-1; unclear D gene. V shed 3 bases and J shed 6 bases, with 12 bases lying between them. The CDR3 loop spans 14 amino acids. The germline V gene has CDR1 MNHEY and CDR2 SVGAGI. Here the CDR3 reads CASSYVVKGNEQFF. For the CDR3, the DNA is TGTGCCAGCAGTTATGTCGTAAAAGGCAATGAGCAGTTCTTC.

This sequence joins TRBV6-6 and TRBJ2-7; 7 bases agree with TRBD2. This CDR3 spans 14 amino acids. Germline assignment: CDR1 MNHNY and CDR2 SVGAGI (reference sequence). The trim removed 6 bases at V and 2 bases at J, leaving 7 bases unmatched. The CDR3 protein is CASSTHRGAYEQYF. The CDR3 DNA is TGTGCCAGCAGCACCCACCGGGGGGCCTACGAGCAGTACTTC.

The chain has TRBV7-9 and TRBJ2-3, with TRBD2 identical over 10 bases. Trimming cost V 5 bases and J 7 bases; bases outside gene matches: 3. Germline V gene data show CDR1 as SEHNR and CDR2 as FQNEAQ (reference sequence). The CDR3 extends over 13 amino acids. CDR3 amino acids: CASSPSGRNTQYF. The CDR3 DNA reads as TGTGCCAGCAGCCCTAGCGGGAGAAATACGCAGTATTTT.

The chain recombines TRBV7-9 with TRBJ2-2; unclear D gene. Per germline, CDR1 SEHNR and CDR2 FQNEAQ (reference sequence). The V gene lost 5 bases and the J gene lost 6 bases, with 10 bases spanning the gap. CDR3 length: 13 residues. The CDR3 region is CASSLVDPGELFF. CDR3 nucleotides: TGTGCCAGCAGCCTAGTGGATCCCGGGGAGCTGTTTTTT.

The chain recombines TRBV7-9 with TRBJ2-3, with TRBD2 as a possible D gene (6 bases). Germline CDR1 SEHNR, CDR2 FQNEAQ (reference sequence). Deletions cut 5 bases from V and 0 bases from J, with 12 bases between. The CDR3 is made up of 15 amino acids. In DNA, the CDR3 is TGTGCCAGCAGCCCAGCGGGTTTTAGCACAGATACGCAGTATTTT. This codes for CASSPAGFSTDTQYF.

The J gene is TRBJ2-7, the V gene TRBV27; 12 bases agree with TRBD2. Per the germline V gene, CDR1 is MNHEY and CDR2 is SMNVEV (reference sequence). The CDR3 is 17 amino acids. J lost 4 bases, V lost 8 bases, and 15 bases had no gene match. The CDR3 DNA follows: TGTGCCAGCTCCTCAAAGGCGGGACTAGCGGGCTCATACGAGCAGTACTTC. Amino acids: CASSSKAGLAGSYEQYF.

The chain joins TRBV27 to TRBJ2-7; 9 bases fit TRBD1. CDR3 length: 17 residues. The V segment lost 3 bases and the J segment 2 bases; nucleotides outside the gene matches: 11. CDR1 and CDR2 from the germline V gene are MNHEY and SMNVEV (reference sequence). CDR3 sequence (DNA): TGTGCCAGCAGTTTTGGGAGGAGGACAGGGGATCCCTACGAGCAGTACTTC. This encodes CASSFGRRTGDPYEQYF.

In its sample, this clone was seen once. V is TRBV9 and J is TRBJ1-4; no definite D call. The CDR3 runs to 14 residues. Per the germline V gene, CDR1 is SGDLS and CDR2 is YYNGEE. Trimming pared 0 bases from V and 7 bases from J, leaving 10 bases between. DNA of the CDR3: TGTGCCAGCAGCGTAGGTCACGGGGTTGAAAAACTGTTTTTT. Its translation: CASSVGHGVEKLFF.

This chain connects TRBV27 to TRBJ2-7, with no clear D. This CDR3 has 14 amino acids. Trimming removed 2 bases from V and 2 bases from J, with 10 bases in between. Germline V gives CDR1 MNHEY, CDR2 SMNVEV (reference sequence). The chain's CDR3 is CASSLTPNPYEQYF. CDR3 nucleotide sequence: TGTGCCAGCAGTTTAACCCCAAACCCCTACGAGCAGTACTTC.

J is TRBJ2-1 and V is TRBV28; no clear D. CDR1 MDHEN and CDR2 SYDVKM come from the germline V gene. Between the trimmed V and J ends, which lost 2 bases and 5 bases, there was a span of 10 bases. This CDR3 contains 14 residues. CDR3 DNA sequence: TGTGCCAGCAGTTTACTCGCCAGCGACAATGAGCAGTTCTTC. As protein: CASSLLASDNEQFF.

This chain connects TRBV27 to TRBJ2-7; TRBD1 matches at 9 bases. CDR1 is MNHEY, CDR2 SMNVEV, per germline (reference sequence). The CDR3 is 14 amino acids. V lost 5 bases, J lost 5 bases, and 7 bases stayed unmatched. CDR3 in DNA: TGTGCCAGCAGTCCCTGGGACAGGGTCAACGAGCAGTACTTC. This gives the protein CASSPWDRVNEQYF.

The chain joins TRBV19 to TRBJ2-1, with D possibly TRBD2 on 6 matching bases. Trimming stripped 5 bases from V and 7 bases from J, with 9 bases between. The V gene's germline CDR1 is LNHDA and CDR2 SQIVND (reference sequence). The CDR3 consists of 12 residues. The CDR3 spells CASSYGGNEQFF. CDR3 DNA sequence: TGTGCCAGTAGTTATGGGGGGAATGAGCAGTTCTTC.

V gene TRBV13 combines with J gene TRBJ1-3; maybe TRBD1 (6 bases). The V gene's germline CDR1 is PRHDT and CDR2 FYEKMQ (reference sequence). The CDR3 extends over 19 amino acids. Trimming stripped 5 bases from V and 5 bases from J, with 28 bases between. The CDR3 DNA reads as TGTGCCAGCAGCCCCTCTTATGGAATTGGGGGCCAAAGGCGAAACACCATATATTTT. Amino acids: CASSPSYGIGGQRRNTIYF. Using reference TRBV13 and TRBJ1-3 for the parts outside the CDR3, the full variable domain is AAGVIQSPRHLIKEKRETATLKCYPIPRHDTVYWYQQGPGQDPQFLISFYEKMQSDKGSIPDRFSAQQFSDYHSELNMSSLELGDSALYFCASSPSYGIGGQRRNTIYFGEGSWLTVV.